This T cell receptor (beta chain) was sequenced for a study of CD8 T cells in ankylosing spondylitis. Study outcomes and limitations: Within matched ankylosing spondylitis synovial fluid, disease-linked clones were reportedly significantly enriched. Made up of eight highly homologous variants, a TCR beta motif appeared characteristic of ankylosing spondylitis blood. Relatively rare in peripheral blood, disease-linked clones were also CD8+.

The authors made TCR beta libraries by quantitative 5'-RACE with molecular barcodes. Via MiXCR, TCRdb re-called the 5' RACE reads, giving one row per CDR3 protein. The sample contains fewer than 550,000 distinct CDR3 sequences, approximately 5% of which appear only once. The CDR3 runs to 13 residues. V was pared by 7 bases and J by 7 bases, with 7 bases of the junction left unmatched. This clonotype has a count of ten or more. Its antigen is as yet unknown. This chain uses TRBV12-3 or TRBV12-4 with TRBJ1-2, with 9 nucleotides matching TRBD1. The specimen sequenced was blood, either unsorted or a sorted T cell fraction (not recorded which). The receptor was isolated from a male donor with ankylosing spondylitis. The CDR3 coding sequence is TGTGCCAGCACCCTACAGGGGGCGGTTGGCTACACCTTC. Translating it yields CASTLQGAVGYTF.